Below, one T cell receptor beta chain is given with its context. Its antigen is unknown. Germline V gene sequence: CDR1 SGHTA, CDR2 FQGTGA. This CDR3 is 14 amino acids long. After removal of 6 bases from V and 6 bases from J, the junction contained 9 bases not matched to a gene. This sample was taken from a study of cytomegalovirus exposure and HLA in healthy donors. Turning to the study itself: Approximately 170 million T cells yielded 100 million or so unique TCR beta sequences in earlier analysis. Overall study results and limits: According to a later analysis, most TCR beta chains associated with CMV appeared HLA-restricted.

Whereas donors were nominally healthy upon sampling, unrecorded immune exposures were probable. PCR primers comprised 60 Vbeta and 13 Jbeta primers. The method was immunoSEQ multiplex PCR; TCRdb's version includes in-frame clones alone and lacks a portion of them. The repertoire holds some 120,000 clones, with roughly 82% as singletons. Sequenced material: PBMCs. The sequence derives from a male donor in good health and CMV-seropositive. The V call is TRBV7-3, the J call TRBJ1-1, with 8 bases fitting TRBD1. CDR3 in amino acids: CASRPGQVVSEAFF. DNA for the CDR3: TGTGCCAGCAGACCGGGACAGGTCGTTTCTGAAGCTTTCTTT.